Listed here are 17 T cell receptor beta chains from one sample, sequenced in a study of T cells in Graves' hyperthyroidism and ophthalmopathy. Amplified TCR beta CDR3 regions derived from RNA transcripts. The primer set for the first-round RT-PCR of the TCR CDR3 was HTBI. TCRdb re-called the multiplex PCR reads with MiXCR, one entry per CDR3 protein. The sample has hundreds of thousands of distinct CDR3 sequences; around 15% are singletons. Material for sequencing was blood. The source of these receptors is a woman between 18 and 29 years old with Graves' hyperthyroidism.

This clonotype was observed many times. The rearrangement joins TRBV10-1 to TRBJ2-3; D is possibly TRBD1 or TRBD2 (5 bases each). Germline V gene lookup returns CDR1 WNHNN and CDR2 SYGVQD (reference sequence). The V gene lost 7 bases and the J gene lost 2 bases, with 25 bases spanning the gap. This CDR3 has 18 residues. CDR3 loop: CASKHSGTHWTFTDTQYF. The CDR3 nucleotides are TGCGCCAGCAAACACTCCGGGACCCATTGGACTTTCACAGATACGCAGTATTTT.

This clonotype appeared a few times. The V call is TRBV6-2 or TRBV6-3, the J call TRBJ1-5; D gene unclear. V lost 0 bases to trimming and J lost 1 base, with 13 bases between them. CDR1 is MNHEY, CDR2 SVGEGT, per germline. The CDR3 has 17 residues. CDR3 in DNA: TGTGCCAGCAGTTACTCGGGCAGCCGACGAAGCAATCAGCCCCAGCATTTT. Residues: CASSYSGSRRSNQPQHF.

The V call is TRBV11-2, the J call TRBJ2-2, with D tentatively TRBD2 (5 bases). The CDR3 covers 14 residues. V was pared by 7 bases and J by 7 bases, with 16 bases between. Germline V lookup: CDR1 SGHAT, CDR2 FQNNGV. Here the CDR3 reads CASKTPTSVGELFF. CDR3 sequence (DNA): TGTGCCAGCAAAACCCCCACTAGTGTCGGGGAGCTGTTTTTT.

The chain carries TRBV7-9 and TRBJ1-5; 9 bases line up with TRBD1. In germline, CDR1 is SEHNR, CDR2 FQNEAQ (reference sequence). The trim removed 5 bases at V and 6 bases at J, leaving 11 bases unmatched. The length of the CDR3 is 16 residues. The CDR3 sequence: CASSGSGTGTLQPQHF. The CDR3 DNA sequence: TGTGCCAGCAGCGGCTCCGGGACAGGGACCCTTCAGCCCCAGCATTTT.

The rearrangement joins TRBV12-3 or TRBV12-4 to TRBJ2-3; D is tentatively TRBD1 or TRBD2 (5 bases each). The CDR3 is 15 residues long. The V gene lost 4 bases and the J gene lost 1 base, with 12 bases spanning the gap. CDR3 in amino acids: CASSSLGVGTDTQYF. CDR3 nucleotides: TGTGCCAGCAGTTCCCTGGGGGTCGGCACAGATACGCAGTATTTT.

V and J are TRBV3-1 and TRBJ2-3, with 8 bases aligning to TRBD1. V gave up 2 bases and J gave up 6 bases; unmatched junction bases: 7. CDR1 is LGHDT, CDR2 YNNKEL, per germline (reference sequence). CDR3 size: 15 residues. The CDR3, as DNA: TGTGCCAGCAGCCAACAGGACAGGGTTTGGGATACGCAGTATTTT. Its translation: CASSQQDRVWDTQYF.

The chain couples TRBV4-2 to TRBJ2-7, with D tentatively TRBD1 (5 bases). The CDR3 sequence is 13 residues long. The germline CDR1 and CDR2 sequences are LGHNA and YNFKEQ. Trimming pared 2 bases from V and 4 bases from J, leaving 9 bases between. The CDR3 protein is CASSQLTEYEQYF. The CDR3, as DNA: TGTGCCAGCAGCCAACTGACAGAATACGAGCAGTACTTC.

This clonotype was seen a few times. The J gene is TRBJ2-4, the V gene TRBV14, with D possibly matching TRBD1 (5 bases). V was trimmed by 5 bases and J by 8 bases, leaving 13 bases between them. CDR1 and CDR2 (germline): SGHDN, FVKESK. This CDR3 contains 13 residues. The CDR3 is CASSFNLGDIQYF. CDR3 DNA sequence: TGTGCCAGCAGCTTTAATTTAGGGGACATTCAGTACTTC. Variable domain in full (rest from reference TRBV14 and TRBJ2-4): EAGVTQFPSHSVIEKGQTVTLRCDPISGHDNLYWYRRVMGKEIKFLLHFVKESKQDESGMPNNRFLAERTGGTYSTLKVQPAELEDSGVYFCASSFNLGDIQYFGAGTRLSVL.

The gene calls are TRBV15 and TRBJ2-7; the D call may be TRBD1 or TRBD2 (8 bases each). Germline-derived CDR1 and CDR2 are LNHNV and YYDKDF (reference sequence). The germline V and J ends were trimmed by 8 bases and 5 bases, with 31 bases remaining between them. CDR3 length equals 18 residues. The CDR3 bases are TGTGCCACCTCAGGGGGCGCTTCTATCGGCGGGAGGTCCAACGAGCAGTACTTC. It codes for CATSGGASIGGRSNEQYF.

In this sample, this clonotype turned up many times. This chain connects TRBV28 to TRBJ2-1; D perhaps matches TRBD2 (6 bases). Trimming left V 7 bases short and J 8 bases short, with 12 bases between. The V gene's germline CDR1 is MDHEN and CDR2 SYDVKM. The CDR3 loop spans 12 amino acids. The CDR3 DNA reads TGTGCCAGCAACGGGGGATGGGATGAGCAGTTCTTC. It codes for CASNGGWDEQFF.

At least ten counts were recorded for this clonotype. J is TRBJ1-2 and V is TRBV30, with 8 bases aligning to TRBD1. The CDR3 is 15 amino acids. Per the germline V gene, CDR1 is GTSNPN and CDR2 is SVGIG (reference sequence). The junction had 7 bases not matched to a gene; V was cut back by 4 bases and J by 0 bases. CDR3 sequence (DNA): TGTGCCTGGATGCCGGGACAGGCTCCTAACTATGGCTACACCTTC. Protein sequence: CAWMPGQAPNYGYTF.

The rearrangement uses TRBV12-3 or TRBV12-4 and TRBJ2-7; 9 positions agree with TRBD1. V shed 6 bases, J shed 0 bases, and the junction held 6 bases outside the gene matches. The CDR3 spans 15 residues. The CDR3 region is CASSHGTGYSYEQYF. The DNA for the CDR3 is TGTGCCAGCAGCCATGGGACAGGGTACTCCTACGAGCAGTACTTC.

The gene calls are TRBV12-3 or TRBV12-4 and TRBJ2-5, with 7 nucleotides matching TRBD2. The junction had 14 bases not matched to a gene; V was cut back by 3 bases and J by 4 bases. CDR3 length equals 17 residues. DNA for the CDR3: TGTGCCAGCAGTTTCATCCAAGGGGCGGGAGTGGGAGAGACCCAGTACTTC. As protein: CASSFIQGAGVGETQYF.

CDR3 in DNA: TGCGCCAGCAGCCAAGTCCAGGGACAGAACATCCACTTT. Translating it yields CASSQVQGQNIHF. The chain employs TRBV4-1 and TRBJ1-6, with 7 bases fitting TRBD1. Germline lookup yields CDR1 MGHRA and CDR2 YSYEKL. Trimming took 1 base from V and 17 from J; bases not matched to a gene: 8. This CDR3 has 13 amino acids.

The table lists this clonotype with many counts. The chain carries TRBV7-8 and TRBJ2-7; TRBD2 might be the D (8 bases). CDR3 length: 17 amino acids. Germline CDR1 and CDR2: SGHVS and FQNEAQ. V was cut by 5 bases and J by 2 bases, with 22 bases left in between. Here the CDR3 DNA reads TGTGCCAGCAGCCCAGGGGGTTACGCGGGAGGCCCCTACGAGCAGTACTTC. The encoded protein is CASSPGGYAGGPYEQYF.

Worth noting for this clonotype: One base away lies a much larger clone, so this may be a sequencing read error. DNA for the CDR3: TGTGCCTGGAGCAGTGGCGCGGGGAGCGAGCAGCACTTC. The encoded protein is CAWSSGAGSEQHF. The chain joins TRBV30 to TRBJ2-7; D possibly corresponds to TRBD2 (6 bases). The CDR3 has 13 residues. From germline, CDR1 is GTSNPN and CDR2 SVGIG (reference sequence).

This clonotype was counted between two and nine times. CDR3 sequence reads: CASSQERSGLVLDEQFF. As DNA, the CDR3 is TGCGCCAGCAGCCAAGAGAGGAGCGGACTAGTTCTGGATGAGCAGTTCTTC. This chain joins TRBV4-1 and TRBJ2-1; 7 bases are a match to TRBD2. The length of the CDR3 is 17 residues. In germline, CDR1 is MGHRA, CDR2 YSYEKL. V shed 0 bases, J shed 8 bases, and the junction held 13 bases outside the gene matches.